The present T cell receptor (beta chain) was sequenced within a study of T cells in Graves' hyperthyroidism and ophthalmopathy. Study conclusions and caveats: The model made its ophthalmopathy prediction, and onset followed a median approximately 6 months later.

TCR beta CDR3 regions were amplified from RNA. The TCR CDR3 was amplified in a first-round RT-PCR using the HTBI primer set. TCRdb re-analysed the multiplex PCR reads in MiXCR, keeping a single row per CDR3 protein. The sample lists some 510,000 distinct CDR3 sequences, just over 45% seen once, with 8.2% in the top ten. The germline gives CDR1 SGHAT, CDR2 FQNNGV. This CDR3 is 16 amino acids long. V lost 1 base and J lost 0; bases outside the gene matches: 4. Subjects aged 18 to 65 presented with newly diagnosed hyperthyroidism of less than 2 months' duration. Concerning this clonotype itself: Its antigen is unidentified.

This clonotype was sampled from a woman aged 18-29 years with Graves' hyperthyroidism. The sample consisted of peripheral blood or thyroid tissue (not recorded which). This rearrangement joins TRBV11-2 to TRBJ1-2; 8 positions match TRBD1. CDR3 nucleotide sequence: TGTGCCAGCAGCTTAGTAGGACAGGGAACTAACTATGGCTACACCTTC. It yields the protein CASSLVGQGTNYGYTF.